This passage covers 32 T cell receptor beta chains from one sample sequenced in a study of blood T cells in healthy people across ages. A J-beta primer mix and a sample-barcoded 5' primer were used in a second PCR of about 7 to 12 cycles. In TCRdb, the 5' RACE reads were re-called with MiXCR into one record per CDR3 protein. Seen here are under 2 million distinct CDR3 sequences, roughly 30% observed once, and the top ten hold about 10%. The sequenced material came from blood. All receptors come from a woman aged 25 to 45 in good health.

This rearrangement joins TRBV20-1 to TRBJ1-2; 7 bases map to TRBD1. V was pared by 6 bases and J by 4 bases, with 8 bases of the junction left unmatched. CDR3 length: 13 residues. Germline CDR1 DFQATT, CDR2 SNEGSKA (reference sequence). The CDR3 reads CSAVTGTAYGYTF. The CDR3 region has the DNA TGCAGTGCAGTGACCGGGACAGCCTATGGCTACACCTTC.

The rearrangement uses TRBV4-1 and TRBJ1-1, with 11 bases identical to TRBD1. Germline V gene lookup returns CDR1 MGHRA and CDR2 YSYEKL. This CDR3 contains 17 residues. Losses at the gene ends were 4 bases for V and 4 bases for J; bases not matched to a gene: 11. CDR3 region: CASSLWTGGTGVTEAFF. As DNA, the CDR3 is TGCGCCAGCAGCCTGTGGACAGGGGGCACGGGAGTCACTGAAGCTTTCTTT.

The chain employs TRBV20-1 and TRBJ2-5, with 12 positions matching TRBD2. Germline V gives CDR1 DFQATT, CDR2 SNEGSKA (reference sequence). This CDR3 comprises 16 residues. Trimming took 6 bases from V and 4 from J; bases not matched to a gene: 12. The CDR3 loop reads CSADPPLAGGGETQYF. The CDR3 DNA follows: TGCAGTGCCGACCCACCCCTAGCGGGAGGGGGAGAGACCCAGTACTTC.

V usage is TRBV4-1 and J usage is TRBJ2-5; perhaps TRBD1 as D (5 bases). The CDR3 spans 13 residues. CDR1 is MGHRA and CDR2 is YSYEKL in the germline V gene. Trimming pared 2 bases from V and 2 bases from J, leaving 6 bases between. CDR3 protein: CASSQQGQETQYF. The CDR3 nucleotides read TGCGCCAGCAGCCAACAGGGTCAAGAGACCCAGTACTTC.

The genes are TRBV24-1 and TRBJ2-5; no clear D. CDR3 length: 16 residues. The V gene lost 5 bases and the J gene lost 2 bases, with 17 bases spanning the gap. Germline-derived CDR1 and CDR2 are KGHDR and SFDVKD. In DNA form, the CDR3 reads TGTGCCACCAGTGGGGTGGGCCTCGCCGGGCAAGAGACCCAGTACTTC. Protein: CATSGVGLAGQETQYF.

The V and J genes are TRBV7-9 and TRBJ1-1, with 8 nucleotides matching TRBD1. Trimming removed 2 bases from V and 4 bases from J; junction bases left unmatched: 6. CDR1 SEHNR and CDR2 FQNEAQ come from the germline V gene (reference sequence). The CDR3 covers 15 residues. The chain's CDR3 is CASSLQGARVTEAFF. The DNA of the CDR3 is TGTGCCAGCAGCTTACAGGGGGCCAGGGTCACTGAAGCTTTCTTT. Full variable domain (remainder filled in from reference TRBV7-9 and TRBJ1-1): DTGVSQNPRHKITKRGQNVTFRCDPISEHNRLYWYRQTLGQGPEFLTYFQNEAQLEKSRLLSDRFSAERPKGSFSTLEIQRTEQGDSAMYLCASSLQGARVTEAFFGQGTRLTVV.

The CDR3 DNA reads TGTGCCAGCAGCCAACTTCCCGGAGGGGGACGAGGTGAAAAACTGTTTTTT. It specifies CASSQLPGGGRGEKLFF. V usage is TRBV7-8 and J usage is TRBJ1-4; tentative D call: TRBD1 (6 bases). CDR1 is SGHVS, CDR2 FQNEAQ, per germline. V shed 5 bases and J shed 7 bases, with 23 bases lying between them. This CDR3 has 17 residues.

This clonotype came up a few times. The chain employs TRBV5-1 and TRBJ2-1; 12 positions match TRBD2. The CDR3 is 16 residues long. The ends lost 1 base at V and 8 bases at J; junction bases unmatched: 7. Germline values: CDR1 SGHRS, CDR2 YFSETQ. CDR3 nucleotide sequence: TGCGCCAGCAGCTTGTGGCTAGCGGGGGGGCCGGATGAGCAGTTCTTC. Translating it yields CASSLWLAGGPDEQFF.

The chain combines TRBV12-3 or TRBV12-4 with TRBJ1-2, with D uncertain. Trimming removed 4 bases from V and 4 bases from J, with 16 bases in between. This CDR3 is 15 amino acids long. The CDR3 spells CASSSDGLSPYGYTF. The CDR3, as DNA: TGTGCCAGCAGTTCGGACGGGCTAAGCCCCTATGGCTACACCTTC.

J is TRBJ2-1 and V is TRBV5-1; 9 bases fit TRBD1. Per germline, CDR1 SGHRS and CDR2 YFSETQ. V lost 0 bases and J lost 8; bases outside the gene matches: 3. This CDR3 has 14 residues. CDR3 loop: CASSLGGQGYEQFF. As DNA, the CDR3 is TGCGCCAGCAGCTTGGGGGGACAGGGCTATGAGCAGTTCTTC.

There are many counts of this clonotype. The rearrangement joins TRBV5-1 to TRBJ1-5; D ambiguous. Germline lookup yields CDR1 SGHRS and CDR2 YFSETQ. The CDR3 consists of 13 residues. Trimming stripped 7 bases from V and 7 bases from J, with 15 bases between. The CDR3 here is CASFEGPGQPQHF. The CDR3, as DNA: TGCGCCAGCTTCGAAGGGCCGGGCCAGCCCCAGCATTTT.

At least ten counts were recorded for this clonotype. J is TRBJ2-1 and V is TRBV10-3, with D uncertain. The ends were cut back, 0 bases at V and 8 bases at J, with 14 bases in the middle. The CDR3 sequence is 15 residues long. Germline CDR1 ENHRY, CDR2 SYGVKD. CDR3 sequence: CAISESSPRPHEQFF. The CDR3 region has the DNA TGTGCCATCAGTGAGTCAAGTCCCCGTCCACATGAGCAGTTCTTC.

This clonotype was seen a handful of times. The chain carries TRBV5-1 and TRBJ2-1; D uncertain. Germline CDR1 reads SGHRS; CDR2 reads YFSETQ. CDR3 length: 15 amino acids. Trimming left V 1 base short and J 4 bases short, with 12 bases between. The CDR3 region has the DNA TGCGCCAGCAGCTTGCTCGCGGAGTGGTACAATGAGCAGTTCTTC. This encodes CASSLLAEWYNEQFF.

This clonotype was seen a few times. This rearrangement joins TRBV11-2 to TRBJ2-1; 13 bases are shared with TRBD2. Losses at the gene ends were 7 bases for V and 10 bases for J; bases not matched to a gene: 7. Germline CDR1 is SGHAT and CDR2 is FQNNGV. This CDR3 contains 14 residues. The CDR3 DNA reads TGTGCCAGCACGAGACTAGCGGGAGGCCCCGAGCAGTTCTTC. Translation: CASTRLAGGPEQFF. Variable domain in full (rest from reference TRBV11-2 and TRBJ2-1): EAGVAQSPRYKIIEKRQSVAFWCNPISGHATLYWYQQILGQGPKLLIQFQNNGVVDDSQLPKDRFSAERLKGVDSTLKIQPAKLEDSAVYLCASTRLAGGPEQFFGPGTRLTVL.

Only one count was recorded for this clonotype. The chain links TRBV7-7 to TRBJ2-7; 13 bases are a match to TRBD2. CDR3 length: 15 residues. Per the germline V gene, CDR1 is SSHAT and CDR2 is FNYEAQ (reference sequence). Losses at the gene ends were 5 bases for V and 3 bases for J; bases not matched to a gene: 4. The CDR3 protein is CASSAGTSGNYEQYF. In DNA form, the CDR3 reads TGTGCCAGCAGCGCCGGGACTAGCGGGAACTACGAGCAGTACTTC.

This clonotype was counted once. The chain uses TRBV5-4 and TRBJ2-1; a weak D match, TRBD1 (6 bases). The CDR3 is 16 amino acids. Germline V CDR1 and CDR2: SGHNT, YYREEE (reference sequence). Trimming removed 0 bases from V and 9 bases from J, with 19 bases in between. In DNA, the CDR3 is TGTGCCAGCAGCTTGGAGAGGGGCGCAGGGGCCGGTGAGCAGTTCTTC. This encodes CASSLERGAGAGEQFF.

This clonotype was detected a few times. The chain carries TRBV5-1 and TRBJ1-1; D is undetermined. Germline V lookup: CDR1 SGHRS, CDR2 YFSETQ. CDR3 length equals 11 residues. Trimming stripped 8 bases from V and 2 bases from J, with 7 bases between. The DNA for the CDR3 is TGCGCCAGTGGAACTAACACTGAAGCTTTCTTT. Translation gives CASGTNTEAFF.

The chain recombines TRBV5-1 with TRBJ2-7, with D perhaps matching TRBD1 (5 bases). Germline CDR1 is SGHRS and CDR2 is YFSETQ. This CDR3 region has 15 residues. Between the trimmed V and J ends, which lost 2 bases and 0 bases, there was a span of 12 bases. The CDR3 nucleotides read TGCGCCAGCAGCTTAACTTTAGACAGCTCCTACGAGCAGTACTTC. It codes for CASSLTLDSSYEQYF. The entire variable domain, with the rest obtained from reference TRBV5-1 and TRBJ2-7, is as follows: KAGVTQTPRYLIKTRGQQVTLSCSPISGHRSVSWYQQTPGQGLQFLFEYFSETQRNKGNFPGRFSGRQFSNSRSEMNVSTLELGDSALYLCASSLTLDSSYEQYFGPGTRLTVT.

The CDR3 reads CSARGDRVLYEQYF. CDR3 in DNA: TGCAGTGCTAGAGGGGACAGGGTGCTTTACGAGCAGTACTTC. The rearrangement links TRBV20-1 to TRBJ2-7, with TRBD1 matching over 9 bases. The CDR3 totals 14 residues. The J segment lost 4 bases and the V segment lost 1 base, leaving 5 bases of the junction unmatched. CDR1 and CDR2 from the germline V gene are DFQATT and SNEGSKA (reference sequence).

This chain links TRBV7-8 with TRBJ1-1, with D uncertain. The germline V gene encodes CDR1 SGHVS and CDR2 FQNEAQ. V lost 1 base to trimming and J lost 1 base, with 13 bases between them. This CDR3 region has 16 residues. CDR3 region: CASSLGGHGRNTEAFF. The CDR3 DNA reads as TGTGCCAGCAGCTTAGGTGGGCACGGGAGGAACACTGAAGCTTTCTTT. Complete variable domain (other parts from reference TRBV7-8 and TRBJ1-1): GAGVSQSPRYKVAKRGQDVALRCDPISGHVSLFWYQQALGQGPEFLTYFQNEAQLDKSGLPSDRFFAERPEGSVSTLKIQRTQQEDSAVYLCASSLGGHGRNTEAFFGQGTRLTVV.

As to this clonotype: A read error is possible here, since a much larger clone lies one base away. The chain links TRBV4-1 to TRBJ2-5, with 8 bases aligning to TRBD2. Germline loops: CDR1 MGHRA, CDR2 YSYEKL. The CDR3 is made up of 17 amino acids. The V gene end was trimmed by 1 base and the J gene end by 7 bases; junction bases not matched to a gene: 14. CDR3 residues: CASSQGVRVLAGGTQYF. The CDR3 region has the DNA TGCGCCAGCAGCCAAGGAGTCCGTGTTCTAGCGGGTGGGACCCAGTACTTC.

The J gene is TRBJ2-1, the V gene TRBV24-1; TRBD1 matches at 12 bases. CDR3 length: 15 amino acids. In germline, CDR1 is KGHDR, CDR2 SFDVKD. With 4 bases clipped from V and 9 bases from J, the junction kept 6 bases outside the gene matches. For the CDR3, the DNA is TGTGCCACCAGTGACCCGGGACAGGGGGCAGGTGAGCAGTTCTTC. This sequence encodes CATSDPGQGAGEQFF.

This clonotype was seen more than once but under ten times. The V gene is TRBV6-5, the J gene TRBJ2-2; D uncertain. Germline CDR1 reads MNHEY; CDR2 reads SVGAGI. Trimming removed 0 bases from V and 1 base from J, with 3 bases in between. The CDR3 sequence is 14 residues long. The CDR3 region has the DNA TGTGCCAGCAGTTACTCTGAGAACACCGGGGAGCTGTTTTTT. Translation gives CASSYSENTGELFF.

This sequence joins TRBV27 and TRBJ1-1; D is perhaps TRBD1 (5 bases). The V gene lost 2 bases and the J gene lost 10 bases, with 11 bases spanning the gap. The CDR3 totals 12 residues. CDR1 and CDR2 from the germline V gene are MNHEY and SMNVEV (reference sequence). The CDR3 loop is CASSLVGGSAFF. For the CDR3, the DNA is TGTGCCAGCAGTTTAGTGGGGGGGTCAGCTTTCTTT.

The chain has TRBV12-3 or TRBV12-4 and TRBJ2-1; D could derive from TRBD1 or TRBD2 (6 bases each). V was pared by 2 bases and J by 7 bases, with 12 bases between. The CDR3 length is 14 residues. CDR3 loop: CASSLREGGNEQFF. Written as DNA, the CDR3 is TGTGCCAGCAGTTTACGGGAAGGGGGGAATGAGCAGTTCTTC.

CDR3 sequence: CASSSRRRRYGYTF. CDR3 nucleotide sequence: TGTGCCAGCAGCTCCCGGCGGCGGCGCTATGGCTACACCTTC. The gene calls are TRBV7-9 and TRBJ1-2; D uncertain. V was clipped by 4 bases and J by 4 bases, with 13 bases between them. The CDR3 is 14 residues long. Looked up from germline, CDR1 is SEHNR and CDR2 is FQNEAQ (reference sequence).

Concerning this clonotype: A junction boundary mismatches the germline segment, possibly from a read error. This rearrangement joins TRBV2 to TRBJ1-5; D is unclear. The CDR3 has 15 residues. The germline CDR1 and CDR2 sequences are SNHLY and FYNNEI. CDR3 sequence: CTSSFEGGGNQPQHF. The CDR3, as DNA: TGTACCAGCAGCTTCGAGGGAGGAGGCAATCAGCCCCAGCATTTT.

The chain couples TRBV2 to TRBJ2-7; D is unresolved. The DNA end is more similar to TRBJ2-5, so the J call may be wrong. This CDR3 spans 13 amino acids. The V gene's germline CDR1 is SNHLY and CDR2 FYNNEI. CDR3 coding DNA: TGTGCCAGCAGTGACAATCCCCGCGAGACCCAGTACTTC. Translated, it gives CASSDNPRETQYF.

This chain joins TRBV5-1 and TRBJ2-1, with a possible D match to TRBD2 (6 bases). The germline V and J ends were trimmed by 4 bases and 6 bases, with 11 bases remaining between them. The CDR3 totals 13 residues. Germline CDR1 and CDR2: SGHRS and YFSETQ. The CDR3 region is CASSIGTGNEQFF. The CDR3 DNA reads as TGCGCCAGCAGCATTGGGACTGGCAATGAGCAGTTCTTC.

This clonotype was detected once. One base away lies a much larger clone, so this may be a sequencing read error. The chain's CDR3 is CAGSQTGGGYEQYF. In nucleotides, the CDR3 is TGTGCCGGCAGTCAGACAGGGGGAGGCTACGAGCAGTACTTC. The chain couples TRBV12-3 or TRBV12-4 to TRBJ2-7; 9 nucleotides align to TRBD1. The CDR3 consists of 14 residues.

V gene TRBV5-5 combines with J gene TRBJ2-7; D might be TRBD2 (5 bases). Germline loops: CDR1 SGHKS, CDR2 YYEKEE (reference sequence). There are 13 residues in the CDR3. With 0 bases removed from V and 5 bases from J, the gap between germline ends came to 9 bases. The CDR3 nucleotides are TGTGCCAGCAGCTTGGGACTATCCGACGAGCAGTACTTC. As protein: CASSLGLSDEQYF.

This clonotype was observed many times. The CDR3 region has the DNA TGCAGTGCTGAAACAGGGATTGGAGCTTTCTTT. This sequence encodes CSAETGIGAFF. This chain links TRBV20-1 with TRBJ1-1; TRBD1 is a possible D gene (6 bases). CDR1 is DFQATT and CDR2 is SNEGSKA in the germline V gene (reference sequence). With 5 bases removed from V and 10 bases from J, the gap between germline ends came to 14 bases. The CDR3 is made up of 11 amino acids.